This TCR beta chain was documented in a study of CD8 T cells in ankylosing spondylitis. Broader study findings: The clones that were linked to disease were reported to be significantly enriched in matched synovial fluid samples from ankylosing spondylitis patients. Typical of ankylosing spondylitis blood, it appeared, was a TCR beta motif of several highly homologous variants.

Deletions cut 0 bases from V and 5 bases from J, with 5 bases between. Per germline, CDR1 MGHRA and CDR2 YSYEKL. This CDR3 has 14 residues. Making the TCR beta libraries involved quantitative 5'-RACE with molecular barcodes. TCRdb passed the 5' RACE reads through MiXCR, listing each CDR3 protein once. The repertoire has 220,000 or so distinct CDR3 sequences, around 18% of them found once; the top ten carry 40% to 50%. As regards this clonotype: Its cognate antigen is unknown.

The sequenced sample consisted of blood, either unsorted or a sorted T cell fraction (not recorded which). The chain couples TRBV4-1 to TRBJ1-6; D ambiguous. The TCR originated in a male donor with ankylosing spondylitis. The CDR3 sequence is CASSQDLDNSPLHF. The CDR3 nucleotides read TGCGCCAGCAGCCAAGACTTGGATAATTCACCCCTCCACTTT.